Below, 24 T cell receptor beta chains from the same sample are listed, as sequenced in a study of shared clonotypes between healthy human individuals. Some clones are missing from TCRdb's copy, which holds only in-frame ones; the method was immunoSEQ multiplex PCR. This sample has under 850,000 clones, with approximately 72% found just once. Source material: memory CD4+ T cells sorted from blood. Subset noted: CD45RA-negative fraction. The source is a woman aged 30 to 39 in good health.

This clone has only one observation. The DNA of the CDR3 is TGTGCCAGCAGCTTTGAACAGATGAATCAGCCCCAGCATTTT. Protein sequence: CASSFEQMNQPQHF. The rearrangement joins TRBV5-8 to TRBJ1-5; D gene ambiguous. Per germline, CDR1 SGHTS and CDR2 YDEGEE. The CDR3 length is 14 residues. V lost 2 bases, J lost 4 bases, and 10 bases lay in between.

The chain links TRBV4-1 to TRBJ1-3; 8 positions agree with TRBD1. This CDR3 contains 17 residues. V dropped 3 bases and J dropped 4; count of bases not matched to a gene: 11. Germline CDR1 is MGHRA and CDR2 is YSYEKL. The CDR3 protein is CASSQDLDRASGNTIYF. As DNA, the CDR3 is TGCGCCAGCAGCCAGGACCTGGACAGGGCATCGGGAAACACCATATATTTT.

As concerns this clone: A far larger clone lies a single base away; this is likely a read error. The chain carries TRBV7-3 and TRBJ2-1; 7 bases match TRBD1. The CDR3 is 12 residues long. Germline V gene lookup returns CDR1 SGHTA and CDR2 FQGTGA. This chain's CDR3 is CASSFDRDEQLF. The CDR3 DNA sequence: TGTGCCAGCAGCTTCGACAGGGATGAGCAGCTCTTC.

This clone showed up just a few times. The CDR3 nucleotides are TGTGCCAGTCTCCGGGACAGGTACTCTGGGGCCAACGTCCTGACTTTC. This encodes CASLRDRYSGANVLTF. This chain links TRBV19 with TRBJ2-6; 8 bases agree with TRBD1. Trimming took 8 bases from V and 0 from J; bases not matched to a gene: 6. CDR1 LNHDA and CDR2 SQIVND come from the germline V gene (reference sequence). The CDR3 loop spans 16 amino acids.

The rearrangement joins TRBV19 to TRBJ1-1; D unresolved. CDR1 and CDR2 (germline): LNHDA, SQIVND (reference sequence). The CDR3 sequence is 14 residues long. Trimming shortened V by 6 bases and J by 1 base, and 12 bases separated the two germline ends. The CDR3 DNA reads TGTGCCAGTAGCGCTCAACCTACGAACACTGAAGCTTTCTTT. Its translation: CASSAQPTNTEAFF.

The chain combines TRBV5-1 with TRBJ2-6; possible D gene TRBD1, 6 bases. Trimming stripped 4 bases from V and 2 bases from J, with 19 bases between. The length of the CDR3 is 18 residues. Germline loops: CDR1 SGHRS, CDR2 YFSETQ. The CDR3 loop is CASSDRFTPLAGANVLTF. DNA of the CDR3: TGCGCCAGCAGCGACAGGTTTACGCCTTTGGCTGGGGCCAACGTCCTGACTTTC. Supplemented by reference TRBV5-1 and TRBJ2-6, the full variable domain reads KAGVTQTPRYLIKTRGQQVTLSCSPISGHRSVSWYQQTPGQGLQFLFEYFSETQRNKGNFPGRFSGRQFSNSRSEMNVSTLELGDSALYLCASSDRFTPLAGANVLTFGAGSRLTVL.

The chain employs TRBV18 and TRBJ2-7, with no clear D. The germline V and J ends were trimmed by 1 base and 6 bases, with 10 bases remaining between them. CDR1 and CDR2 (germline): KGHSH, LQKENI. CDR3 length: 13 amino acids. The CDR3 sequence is CASSPRKGFEQYF. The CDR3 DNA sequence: TGTGCCAGCTCACCACGGAAGGGTTTCGAGCAGTACTTC.

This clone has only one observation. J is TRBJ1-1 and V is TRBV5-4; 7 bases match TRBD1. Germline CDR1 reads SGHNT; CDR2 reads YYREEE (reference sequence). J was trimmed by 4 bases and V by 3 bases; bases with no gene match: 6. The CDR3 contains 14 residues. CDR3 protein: CASSSGQDPTEAFF. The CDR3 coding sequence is TGTGCCAGCAGCTCAGGACAGGATCCCACTGAAGCTTTCTTT.

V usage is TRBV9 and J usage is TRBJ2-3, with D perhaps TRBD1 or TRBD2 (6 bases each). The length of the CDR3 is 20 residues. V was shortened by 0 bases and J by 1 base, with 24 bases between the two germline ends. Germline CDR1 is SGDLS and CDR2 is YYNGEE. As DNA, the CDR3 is TGTGCCAGCAGCGTAGGGAGGAGGGGACAAGTTTCTCTGGGCACAGATACGCAGTATTTT. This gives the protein CASSVGRRGQVSLGTDTQYF.

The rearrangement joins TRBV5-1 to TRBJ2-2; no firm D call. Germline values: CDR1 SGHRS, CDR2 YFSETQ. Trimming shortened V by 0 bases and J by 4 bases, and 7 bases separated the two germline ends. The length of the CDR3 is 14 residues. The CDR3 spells CASSLGAPTGELFF. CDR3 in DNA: TGCGCCAGCAGCTTGGGGGCCCCCACCGGGGAGCTGTTTTTT. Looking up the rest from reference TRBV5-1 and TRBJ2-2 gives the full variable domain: KAGVTQTPRYLIKTRGQQVTLSCSPISGHRSVSWYQQTPGQGLQFLFEYFSETQRNKGNFPGRFSGRQFSNSRSEMNVSTLELGDSALYLCASSLGAPTGELFFGEGSRLTVL.

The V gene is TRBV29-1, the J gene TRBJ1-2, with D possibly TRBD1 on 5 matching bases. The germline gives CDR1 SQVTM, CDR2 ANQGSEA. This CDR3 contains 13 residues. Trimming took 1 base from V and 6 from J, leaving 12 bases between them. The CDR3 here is CSVEGAGTDGYTF. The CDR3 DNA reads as TGCAGCGTTGAAGGGGCCGGGACGGATGGCTACACCTTC.

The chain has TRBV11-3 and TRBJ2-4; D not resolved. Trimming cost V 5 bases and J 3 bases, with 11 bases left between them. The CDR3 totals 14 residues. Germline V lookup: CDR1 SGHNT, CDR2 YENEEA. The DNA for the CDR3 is TGTGCCAGCAGCCCGTTGGGTGGCAAAAACATTCAGTACTTC. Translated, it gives CASSPLGGKNIQYF.

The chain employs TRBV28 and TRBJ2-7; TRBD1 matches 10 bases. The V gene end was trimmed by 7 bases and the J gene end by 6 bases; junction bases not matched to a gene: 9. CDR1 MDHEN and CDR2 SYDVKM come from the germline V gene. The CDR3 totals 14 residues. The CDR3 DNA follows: TGTGCCAGCATCAAGGACAGGGGGATCTTCGAGCAGTACTTC. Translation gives CASIKDRGIFEQYF.

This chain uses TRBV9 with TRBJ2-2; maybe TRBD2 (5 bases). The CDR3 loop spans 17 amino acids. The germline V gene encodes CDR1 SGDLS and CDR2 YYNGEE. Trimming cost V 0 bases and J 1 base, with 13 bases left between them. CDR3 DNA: TGTGCCAGCAGCGTAGACCCCGGTAGCGAGAACACCGGGGAGCTGTTTTTT. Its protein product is CASSVDPGSENTGELFF.

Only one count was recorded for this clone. The CDR3 bases are TGTGCCAGCTCACCAGGGGCCTCGTACGATTATGGCTACACCTTC. Amino acid sequence: CASSPGASYDYGYTF. This chain joins TRBV18 and TRBJ1-2, with D possibly matching TRBD1 (5 bases). Germline V gene sequence: CDR1 KGHSH, CDR2 LQKENI. Trimming left V 2 bases short and J 5 bases short, with 15 bases between. The CDR3 has 15 residues.

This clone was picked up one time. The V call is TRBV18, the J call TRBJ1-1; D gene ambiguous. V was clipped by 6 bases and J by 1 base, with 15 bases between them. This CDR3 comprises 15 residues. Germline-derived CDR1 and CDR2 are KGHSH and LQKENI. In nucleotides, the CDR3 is TGTGCCAGCTCCAATACACCGGGCCAGAACACTGAAGCTTTCTTT. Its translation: CASSNTPGQNTEAFF.

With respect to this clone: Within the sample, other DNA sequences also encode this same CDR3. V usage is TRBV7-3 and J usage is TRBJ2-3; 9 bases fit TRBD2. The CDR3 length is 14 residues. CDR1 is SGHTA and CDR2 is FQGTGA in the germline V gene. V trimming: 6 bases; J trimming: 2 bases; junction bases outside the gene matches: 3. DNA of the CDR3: TGTGCCAGCAGTCCGGGACTAGCCACAGATACGCAGTATTTT. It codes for CASSPGLATDTQYF.

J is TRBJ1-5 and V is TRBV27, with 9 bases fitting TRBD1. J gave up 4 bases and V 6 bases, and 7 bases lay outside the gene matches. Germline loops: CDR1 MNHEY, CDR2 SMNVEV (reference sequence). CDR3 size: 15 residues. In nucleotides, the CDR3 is TGTGCCAGCAGACCCGGACAGGGGACGAATCAGCCCCAGCATTTT. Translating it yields CASRPGQGTNQPQHF.

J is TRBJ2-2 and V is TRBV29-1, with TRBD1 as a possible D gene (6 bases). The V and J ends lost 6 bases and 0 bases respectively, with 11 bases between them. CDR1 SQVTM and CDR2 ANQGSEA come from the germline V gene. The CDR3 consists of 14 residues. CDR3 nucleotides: TGCAGCGTCCCCGGACAGTCGAACACCGGGGAGCTGTTTTTT. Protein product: CSVPGQSNTGELFF.

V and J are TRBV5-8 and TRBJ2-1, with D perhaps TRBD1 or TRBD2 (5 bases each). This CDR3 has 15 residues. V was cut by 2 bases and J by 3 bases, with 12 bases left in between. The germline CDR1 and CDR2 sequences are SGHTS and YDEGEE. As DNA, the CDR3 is TGTGCCAGCAGCTTAGGGACGGCCATCTACAATGAGCAGTTCTTC. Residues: CASSLGTAIYNEQFF.

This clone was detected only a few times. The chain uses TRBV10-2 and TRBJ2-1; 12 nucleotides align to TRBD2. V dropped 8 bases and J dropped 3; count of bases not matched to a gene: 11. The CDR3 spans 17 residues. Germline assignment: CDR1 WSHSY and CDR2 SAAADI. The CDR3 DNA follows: TGCGCCAGCGGACTAGCGGGAATCCCCGAAAACTACAATGAGCAGTTCTTC. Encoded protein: CASGLAGIPENYNEQFF.

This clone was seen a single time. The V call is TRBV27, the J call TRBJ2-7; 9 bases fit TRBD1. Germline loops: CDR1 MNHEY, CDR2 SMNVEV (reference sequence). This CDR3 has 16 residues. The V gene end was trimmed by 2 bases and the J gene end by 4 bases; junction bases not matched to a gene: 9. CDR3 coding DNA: TGTGCCAGCAGTTTAAGATCGACAGGGGGTCGATACGAGCAGTACTTC. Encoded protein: CASSLRSTGGRYEQYF.

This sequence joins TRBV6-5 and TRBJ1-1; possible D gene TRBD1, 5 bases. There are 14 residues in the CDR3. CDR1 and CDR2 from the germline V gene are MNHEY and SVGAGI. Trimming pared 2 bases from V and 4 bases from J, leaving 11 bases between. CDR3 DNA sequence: TGTGCCAGCAGTTACGGCCGGGGGATCACTGAAGCTTTCTTT. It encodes CASSYGRGITEAFF.

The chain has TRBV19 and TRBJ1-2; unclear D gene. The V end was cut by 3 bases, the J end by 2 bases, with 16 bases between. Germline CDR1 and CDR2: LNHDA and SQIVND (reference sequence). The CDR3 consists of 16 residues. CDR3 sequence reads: CASSIEDKSLNYGYTF. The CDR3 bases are TGTGCCAGTAGTATTGAGGATAAATCGCTAAACTATGGCTACACCTTC.